Listed below are T cell receptor beta chains from one sample, sequenced in a study of blood T cell repertoires in COVID-19. Measured with immunoSEQ multiplex PCR; TCRdb has only the in-frame clones, and not every one. The sample lists about 180,000 clones; approximately 89% were seen once. Sequenced material: peripheral blood. Receptors originate from a woman in her 30s with acute or convalescent COVID-19. The CDR3 runs from the conserved cysteine through the conserved F or W.

TRBV7-9,CASSYRDQPQHF
TRBV5-1,CASSLGVPNYGYTF
TRBV28,CASSFGQLYEQYF
TRBV18,CASSPRREGQEEQFF
TRBV11-3,CASSQRSWDTQYF
TRBV5-1,CASSLNRSGISSGEQYF
TRBV4-1,CASSRITEPGGYTF
TRBV30,CAWGRDYGYTF
TRBV28,CASSSLTGTPYGYTF
TRBV3-1/TRBV3-2,CASSHHPGLAGDNEQFF
TRBV12-5,CASGLSTDNEQFF
TRBV5-1,CASSRGVTNTGELFF
TRBV28,CASSAAGASGNTIYF
TRBV5-4,CASSLNRGLSTDTQYF
TRBV7-9,CASRVTGGLGYTF
TRBV12-3/TRBV12-4,CASSFRTGELFF
TRBV4-1,CASSHGLREPQHF
TRBV30,CAWSVWTSGRLGEQFF
TRBV5-1,CASSRTDQETQYF
TRBV10-3,CAISDGGAETQYF
TRBV24-1,CATSDSGRLGQFF
TRBV10-2,CATSDRGFQYF
TRBV30,CAWSTRSDYGYTF
TRBV6-1,CASSETWDRVRPF
TRBV5-1,CASSLGTNSYEQYF
TRBV5-1,CASKLAGGIYNEQFF
TRBV19,CASSMGGLYNEQFF
TRBV2,CASREQGNKLFF
TRBV7-8,CASSFYRGAGSPLHF
TRBV10-3,CAISANPGQATDTQYF
TRBV7-2,CASSPATGLSEQYF
TRBV19,CASLDSGSTTGELFF
TRBV7-9,CASSFTGSNQPQHF
TRBV11-2,CASTSRTQQGSIYF
TRBV7-9,CASSLERPFYNEQFF
TRBV27,CASSLSRVTDTQYF
TRBV18,CASSQGQVNSPLHF
TRBV6-5,CASTTAQGSNEQYF
TRBV18,CASSLLAGAQETQYF
TRBV5-1,CATQGQKNSPLHF
TRBV7-9,CASSLRSGTTSYEQYF
TRBV7-8,CASSRRGGMPYEQYF
TRBV28,CASSRYTEAFF
TRBV3-1/TRBV3-2,CASSLEGGTTEAFF
TRBV30,CAGGLALDTQYF
TRBV5-1,CASKAPTGQTFF
TRBV7-2,CASSFSATNEKLFF
TRBV4-1,CASSQGAGFDEKLFF
TRBV19,CASRDRGTGELFF
TRBV6-5,CASTQGGAGDGYTF